Presented here are 27 T cell receptor beta chains from one specimen sequenced in a study of T cells in Graves' hyperthyroidism and ophthalmopathy. Amplification targeted TCR beta CDR3 regions from RNA transcripts. HTBI primers were employed in a first-round RT-PCR of the TCR CDR3. TCRdb redid the calling of the multiplex PCR reads with MiXCR, one entry per CDR3 protein. The sample holds about 400,000 distinct CDR3 sequences, about a sixth seen once. Sequencing used blood. The receptor source for this set is a woman aged 18-30 years with Graves' hyperthyroidism.

Many counts were recorded for this clonotype. The chain has TRBV10-3 and TRBJ2-7; D gene unclear. Germline loops: CDR1 ENHRY, CDR2 SYGVKD. Trimming pared 2 bases from V and 6 bases from J, leaving 5 bases between. The CDR3 runs 11 residues. Here the CDR3 reads CAISERFEQYF. The CDR3 nucleotides are TGTGCCATCAGTGAGAGGTTCGAGCAGTACTTC.

The chain carries TRBV5-6 and TRBJ1-5; D gene uncertain. V was pared by 0 bases and J by 11 bases, with 12 bases between. The CDR3 sequence is 13 residues long. The germline gives CDR1 SGHDT, CDR2 YYEEEE. CDR3 region: CASSLGPSTAQHF. CDR3 DNA: TGTGCCAGCAGCTTGGGACCGTCGACGGCCCAGCATTTT. Full variable domain (outside the CDR3, taken from reference TRBV5-6 and TRBJ1-5): DAGVTQSPTHLIKTRGQQVTLRCSPKSGHDTVSWYQQALGQGPQFIFQYYEEEERQRGNFPDRFSGHQFPNYSSELNVNALLLGDSALYLCASSLGPSTAQHFGDGTRLSIL.

The chain's CDR3 is CAWAQGGSTDTQYF. The CDR3 nucleotides are TGTGCCTGGGCCCAAGGGGGGAGCACAGATACGCAGTATTTT. This rearrangement joins TRBV30 to TRBJ2-3; D may match TRBD1 or TRBD2 (6 bases each). The CDR3 runs 14 residues. Trimming left V 5 bases short and J 0 bases short, with 12 bases between. Germline CDR1 and CDR2: GTSNPN and SVGIG (reference sequence).

This clonotype was observed many times. The chain uses TRBV3-1 and TRBJ2-3, with no clear D. Trimming took 2 bases from V and 4 from J, leaving 4 bases between them. Germline V gene lookup returns CDR1 LGHDT and CDR2 YNNKEL (reference sequence). This CDR3 has 12 amino acids. The CDR3 nucleotides read TGTGCCAGCAGCCAATATCCAGATACGCAGTATTTT. This gives the protein CASSQYPDTQYF.

In its sample, this clonotype was seen a few times. V is TRBV12-5 and J is TRBJ1-2, with 12 positions matching TRBD1. The CDR3 has 18 residues. Unmatched junction bases numbered 14, after V lost 2 bases and J lost 7 bases. Germline CDR1 LGHNT, CDR2 FRNRAP. The DNA for the CDR3 is TGTGCTAGTGGTTTGATGCCGGGACAGGGGGCGCGGGTCGGTGGCTACACCTTC. This gives the protein CASGLMPGQGARVGGYTF.

The chain joins TRBV6-1 to TRBJ2-7, with 14 nucleotides matching TRBD2. Trimming cost V 3 bases and J 6 bases; bases outside gene matches: 4. The CDR3 covers 15 residues. Germline V gives CDR1 MNHNS, CDR2 SASEGT. The CDR3 spells CASSETSGGAGEQYF. The CDR3 DNA follows: TGTGCCAGCAGTGAGACTAGCGGGGGGGCCGGCGAGCAGTACTTC.

This clonotype has more than one count but fewer than ten. The chain is built from TRBV19 and TRBJ2-1, with D maybe TRBD1 (6 bases). This CDR3 has 14 amino acids. CDR1 LNHDA and CDR2 SQIVND come from the germline V gene (reference sequence). With 7 bases removed from V and 8 bases from J, the gap between germline ends came to 18 bases. The CDR3 DNA reads TGTGCCAGTAAAGTCCCAGGGGCCGGCCATGAGCAGTTCTTC. It translates to CASKVPGAGHEQFF.

The chain is built from TRBV27 and TRBJ1-3; D is unclear. CDR1 is MNHEY and CDR2 is SMNVEV in the germline V gene (reference sequence). Trimming left V 0 bases short and J 0 bases short, with 6 bases between. This CDR3 is 15 amino acids long. CDR3 sequence (DNA): TGTGCCAGCAGTTTATCAGGTTTCTCTGGAAACACCATATATTTT. Translating gives CASSLSGFSGNTIYF.

This clonotype was counted at least ten times. CDR3 region: CSPLAGNYNEQFF. CDR3 sequence (DNA): TGCAGTCCCCTAGCGGGCAACTACAATGAGCAGTTCTTC. V is TRBV20-1 and J is TRBJ2-1; TRBD2 aligns across 8 bases. The CDR3 totals 13 residues. J gave up 3 bases and V 8 bases, and 6 bases lay outside the gene matches. The germline V gene has CDR1 DFQATT and CDR2 SNEGSKA (reference sequence).

This chain joins TRBV18 and TRBJ2-1, with TRBD2 identical over 14 bases. CDR3 length: 17 amino acids. V was pared by 0 bases and J by 9 bases, with 7 bases of the junction left unmatched. CDR1 is KGHSH, CDR2 LQKENI, per germline. The CDR3, as DNA: TGTGCCAGCTCACCACCAATGGGACTAGCGGGAGTAGGTGAGCAGTTCTTC. Translating gives CASSPPMGLAGVGEQFF.

The V gene is TRBV30, the J gene TRBJ1-2; perhaps TRBD1 as D (5 bases). Germline values: CDR1 GTSNPN, CDR2 SVGIG (reference sequence). Trimming left V 6 bases short and J 4 bases short, with 18 bases between. The CDR3 extends over 14 amino acids. The CDR3 region is CACHWEGSLYGYTF. CDR3 nucleotides: TGTGCCTGCCATTGGGAGGGGTCCCTCTATGGCTACACCTTC.

The sample holds a few counts of this clonotype. The chain has TRBV12-3 or TRBV12-4 and TRBJ2-1; 7 bases are shared with TRBD1. This CDR3 has 18 amino acids. J was trimmed by 8 bases and V by 5 bases; bases with no gene match: 21. In nucleotides, the CDR3 is TGTGCCAGCAGTCAGCTAGCTGAAACGGGGAAGGGGGCGGATGAGCAGTTCTTC. This sequence encodes CASSQLAETGKGADEQFF.

The rearrangement uses TRBV3-1 and TRBJ2-5; D remains unclear. The CDR3 totals 16 residues. Germline V gene data show CDR1 as LGHDT and CDR2 as YNNKEL (reference sequence). V lost 0 bases and J 5 bases, leaving 16 bases between the germline ends. This CDR3 is CASSQELGFFSETQYF. In DNA, the CDR3 is TGTGCCAGCAGCCAAGAATTAGGGTTTTTTTCGGAGACCCAGTACTTC.

In this sample, this clonotype turned up many times. This chain connects TRBV7-9 to TRBJ1-2, with D unresolved. In germline, CDR1 is SEHNR, CDR2 FQNEAQ (reference sequence). There are 14 residues in the CDR3. The germline V and J ends were trimmed by 5 bases and 8 bases, with 18 bases remaining between them. The CDR3 sequence: CASSPPPGQGGYTF. CDR3 sequence (DNA): TGTGCCAGCAGCCCCCCCCCGGGCCAAGGAGGCTACACCTTC.

This clonotype has a count of ten or more. This chain connects TRBV15 to TRBJ1-2; D uncertain. The CDR3 sequence is 13 residues long. CDR1 and CDR2 from the germline V gene are LNHNV and YYDKDF (reference sequence). Trimming removed 0 bases from V and 7 bases from J, with 9 bases in between. CDR3 sequence reads: CATSRDRGVGYTF. The CDR3 DNA sequence: TGTGCCACCAGCAGAGATCGCGGGGTTGGCTACACCTTC.

This clonotype came up many times. This chain links TRBV18 with TRBJ2-7; 12 positions match TRBD1. The V segment lost 2 bases and the J segment 4 bases; nucleotides outside the gene matches: 3. This CDR3 has 15 residues. Germline CDR1 KGHSH, CDR2 LQKENI. CDR3 loop: CASSPGTGGAYEQYF. Written as DNA, the CDR3 is TGTGCCAGCTCACCAGGGACAGGGGGCGCGTACGAGCAGTACTTC.

This clonotype has at least ten counts. The rearrangement links TRBV6-1 to TRBJ2-4, with D possibly TRBD1 on 6 matching bases. Germline-derived CDR1 and CDR2 are MNHNS and SASEGT. V was pared by 7 bases and J by 7 bases, with 20 bases between. There are 15 residues in the CDR3. The CDR3 here is CASTPDRRGQNIQYF. In DNA form, the CDR3 reads TGTGCCAGCACCCCAGACAGGAGAGGGCAGAACATTCAGTACTTC.

This clonotype was seen a handful of times. The genes are TRBV6-1 and TRBJ1-3; D not certain. With 3 bases removed from V and 0 bases from J, the gap between germline ends came to 6 bases. CDR3 size: 14 residues. CDR1 MNHNS and CDR2 SASEGT come from the germline V gene. The CDR3 DNA follows: TGTGCCAGCAGTGAGTTCCTCTCTGGAAACACCATATATTTT. It encodes CASSEFLSGNTIYF.

This clonotype was picked up many times. The chain is built from TRBV13 and TRBJ2-3; the match to TRBD2 covers 9 bases. V lost 5 bases to trimming and J lost 5 bases; unmatched junction nucleotides: 5. The germline V gene encodes CDR1 PRHDT and CDR2 FYEKMQ (reference sequence). The CDR3 sequence is 14 residues long. CDR3 sequence (DNA): TGTGCCAGCAGCCTGGGACTAGCTAAAGATACGCAGTATTTT. It translates to CASSLGLAKDTQYF.

This clonotype appeared many times. The rearrangement uses TRBV6-2 or TRBV6-3 and TRBJ1-5, with TRBD1 matching over 11 bases. Trimming removed 5 bases from V and 6 bases from J; junction bases left unmatched: 9. The CDR3 covers 16 residues. Germline CDR1 and CDR2: MNHEY and SVGEGT. The CDR3 loop is CASSRGGTGGIQPQHF. The CDR3 DNA follows: TGTGCCAGCAGTCGCGGGGGGACAGGGGGAATTCAGCCCCAGCATTTT.

This clonotype was seen many times. This chain uses TRBV18 with TRBJ1-2; D gene unclear. This CDR3 spans 12 amino acids. Trimming left V 2 bases short and J 2 bases short, with 3 bases between. Germline V gives CDR1 KGHSH, CDR2 LQKENI. The CDR3 is CASSPENYGYTF. CDR3 DNA: TGTGCCAGCTCACCAGAAAACTATGGCTACACCTTC.

This clonotype has at least ten counts. The genes are TRBV12-3 or TRBV12-4 and TRBJ2-7, with D possibly being TRBD1 or TRBD2 (5 bases each). The CDR3 sequence is 14 residues long. V lost 6 bases and J lost 0, with 12 bases in between. The CDR3 nucleotides are TGTGCCAGCAGGAGGGGAGACGTCTCCTACGAGCAGTACTTC. Its protein is CASRRGDVSYEQYF.

This clonotype was seen repeatedly, ten times or more. V gene TRBV3-1 combines with J gene TRBJ1-3; D is unresolved. Germline V gene sequence: CDR1 LGHDT, CDR2 YNNKEL (reference sequence). Between the trimmed V and J ends, which lost 4 bases and 4 bases, there was a span of 17 bases. This CDR3 spans 16 amino acids. The CDR3 nucleotides read TGTGCCAGCAGCCCTACCGGATCCTGGGCCGGAAACACCATATATTTT. Its translation is CASSPTGSWAGNTIYF.

The CDR3 sequence: CASSSVGPLNEQFF. Written as DNA, the CDR3 is TGTGCCAGCAGCTCCGTCGGACCCCTCAATGAGCAGTTCTTC. V is TRBV6-1 and J is TRBJ2-1; D is unclear. This CDR3 is built from 14 residues. Per the germline V gene, CDR1 is MNHNS and CDR2 is SASEGT. V was cut by 6 bases and J by 6 bases, with 15 bases left in between.

This clonotype was seen repeatedly, ten times or more. The rearrangement joins TRBV12-3 or TRBV12-4 to TRBJ2-5; TRBD2 might be the D (6 bases). The CDR3 runs to 13 residues. Trimming shortened V by 2 bases and J by 7 bases, and 11 bases separated the two germline ends. The chain's CDR3 is CASSLRDFSTQYF. The CDR3 region has the DNA TGTGCCAGCAGTTTAAGGGACTTTTCGACCCAGTACTTC.

This clonotype was recorded many times. This rearrangement joins TRBV30 to TRBJ2-7; 7 nucleotides align to TRBD2. This CDR3 comprises 12 residues. With 5 bases clipped from V and 6 bases from J, the junction kept 7 bases outside the gene matches. Per the germline V gene, CDR1 is GTSNPN and CDR2 is SVGIG (reference sequence). CDR3 protein: CAWGGGSGEQYF. In DNA form, the CDR3 reads TGTGCCTGGGGGGGAGGGTCTGGCGAGCAGTACTTC.

This clonotype was counted many times. J is TRBJ2-7 and V is TRBV30; 12 positions match TRBD1. Trimming removed 5 bases from V and 6 bases from J; junction bases left unmatched: 5. The CDR3 consists of 13 residues. Per germline, CDR1 GTSNPN and CDR2 SVGIG (reference sequence). The CDR3 is CAWLGQGAGEQYF. The CDR3, as DNA: TGTGCCTGGTTGGGACAGGGGGCTGGCGAGCAGTACTTC.